These 17 T cell receptor beta chains share one sample of origin, sequenced in a study of regulatory and conventional T cells in RAG deficiency. The sorted conventional CD4+ T cells were CD25-low and CD127-high, with genomic DNA sequenced. Method: immunoSEQ multiplex PCR; TCRdb's copy keeps in-frame clones and lacks some. The data contain 30,000 to 35,000 clones, 76% of them seen just once; the ten biggest clones take up around 3.6%. This sample was shared with a second study, whose subject was regulatory T cells. As that report states: Primers: 52 TRBV forward and 13 TRBJ reverse.

Sequenced: CD4+ effector T cells sorted from blood. The receptors originated from a human donor in good health.

The chain carries TRBV7-9 and TRBJ2-5; unclear D gene. The CDR3 has 13 amino acids. V was pared by 2 bases and J by 1 base, with 5 bases between. The germline gives CDR1 SEHNR, CDR2 FQNEAQ (reference sequence). The chain's CDR3 is CASSLRSQETQYF. CDR3 in DNA: TGTGCCAGCAGCTTAAGGTCCCAAGAGACCCAGTACTTC.

J is TRBJ1-2 and V is TRBV5-1; 11 nucleotides match TRBD1. Germline-derived CDR1 and CDR2 are SGHRS and YFSETQ. The V and J ends lost 3 bases and 5 bases, in that order; junction bases with no gene match: 3. The CDR3 loop spans 14 amino acids. CDR3 protein: CASSSGQGVYGYTF. Written as DNA, the CDR3 is TGCGCCAGCAGCTCGGGACAGGGGGTTTATGGCTACACCTTC.

The chain joins TRBV18 to TRBJ2-6; 7 bases fit TRBD1. The CDR3 spans 18 residues. The V gene end was trimmed by 0 bases and the J gene end by 0 bases; junction bases not matched to a gene: 5. The V gene's germline CDR1 is KGHSH and CDR2 LQKENI. Here the CDR3 reads CASSPPLTGTSGANVLTF. CDR3 sequence (DNA): TGTGCCAGCTCACCACCTCTGACAGGGACCTCTGGGGCCAACGTCCTGACTTTC.

This clone was detected only a few times. The chain employs TRBV30 and TRBJ2-7; TRBD1 agrees at 12 bases. CDR3 length equals 13 residues. V shed 3 bases and J 7 bases; nucleotides not matched to a gene: 4. The germline CDR1 and CDR2 sequences are GTSNPN and SVGIG (reference sequence). The CDR3, as DNA: TGTGCCTGGAGCCGGGACAGGGGGCGGGAGCAGTACTTC. Translating it yields CAWSRDRGREQYF.

This chain connects TRBV6-5 to TRBJ1-4, with TRBD1 as a possible D gene (5 bases). Germline-derived CDR1 and CDR2 are MNHEY and SVGAGI. Trimming removed 0 bases from V and 3 bases from J, with 11 bases in between. CDR3 length: 16 residues. For the CDR3, the DNA is TGTGCCAGCAGTTACTCAACGGGGACCCCTAATGAAAAACTGTTTTTT. This encodes CASSYSTGTPNEKLFF.

The DNA of the CDR3 is TGTGCCAGCAGCTTGGACAGTACCTACAATGAGCAGTTCTTC. Encoded protein: CASSLDSTYNEQFF. The chain recombines TRBV5-4 with TRBJ2-1; no definite D call. Germline-derived CDR1 and CDR2 are SGHNT and YYREEE (reference sequence). The CDR3 extends over 14 amino acids. The V gene lost 0 bases and the J gene lost 2 bases, with 6 bases spanning the gap.

This clone was counted between two and nine times. The rearrangement joins TRBV2 to TRBJ1-6; no definite D call. There are 15 residues in the CDR3. Germline CDR1 SNHLY, CDR2 FYNNEI. Trimming shortened V by 1 base and J by 9 bases, and 13 bases separated the two germline ends. The CDR3 DNA follows: TGTGCCAGCAGTGAAGGGGCAGCTCTGTCTTCACCCCTCCACTTT. Protein: CASSEGAALSSPLHF.

This clone was counted only a few times. The genes are TRBV7-2 and TRBJ2-5, with D tentatively TRBD2 (5 bases). Germline V gene data show CDR1 as SGHTA and CDR2 as FQGNSA. The CDR3 extends over 13 amino acids. Trimming took 5 bases from V and 3 from J, leaving 10 bases between them. The CDR3 DNA sequence: TGTGCCAGCAGCCCGGGGTCCAAAGAGACCCAGTACTTC. This sequence encodes CASSPGSKETQYF.

This CDR3 is CAISESGGPRSGNEQFF. As DNA, the CDR3 is TGTGCCATCAGTGAGTCTGGCGGCCCTCGGTCGGGTAATGAGCAGTTCTTC. The chain links TRBV10-3 to TRBJ2-1; D remains ambiguous. The V end lost 0 bases, the J end lost 7 bases, and 19 bases lay between the germline ends. Germline V lookup: CDR1 ENHRY, CDR2 SYGVKD. This CDR3 is built from 17 residues.

The gene calls are TRBV5-1 and TRBJ2-5; TRBD1 matches 8 bases. This CDR3 spans 16 amino acids. The germline V gene encodes CDR1 SGHRS and CDR2 YFSETQ. V shed 0 bases, J shed 4 bases, and the junction held 8 bases outside the gene matches. The CDR3 sequence is CASSLEQGGFGETQYF. The DNA of the CDR3 is TGCGCCAGCAGCTTGGAACAGGGGGGTTTTGGAGAGACCCAGTACTTC. Combining the CDR3 with reference TRBV5-1 and TRBJ2-5 gives the whole variable domain KAGVTQTPRYLIKTRGQQVTLSCSPISGHRSVSWYQQTPGQGLQFLFEYFSETQRNKGNFPGRFSGRQFSNSRSEMNVSTLELGDSALYLCASSLEQGGFGETQYFGPGTRLLVL.

The DNA of the CDR3 is TGCGCCAGCAGCTTGGCCGGGCAGGGGGCAGGAGAGCAGTTCTTC. Translated, it gives CASSLAGQGAGEQFF. The chain recombines TRBV5-1 with TRBJ2-1, with TRBD1 identical over 8 bases. V was clipped by 0 bases and J by 10 bases; unmatched bases: 9. Germline V gene lookup returns CDR1 SGHRS and CDR2 YFSETQ. CDR3 length: 15 amino acids.

The CDR3 is CASRRGTSGVYEQYF. CDR3 nucleotide sequence: TGTGCCAGCAGACGGGGGACTAGCGGGGTATACGAGCAGTACTTC. The chain joins TRBV6-5 to TRBJ2-7; 13 bases map to TRBD2. The V and J ends lost 6 bases and 4 bases, in that order; junction bases with no gene match: 6. The CDR3 runs 15 residues. CDR1 and CDR2 (germline): MNHEY, SVGAGI.

The chain combines TRBV29-1 with TRBJ2-7; 7 bases agree with TRBD2. This CDR3 contains 11 residues. Per germline, CDR1 SQVTM and CDR2 ANQGSEA. J was trimmed by 12 bases and V by 1 base; bases with no gene match: 6. In DNA, the CDR3 is TGCAGCGTTGAAGGGGAGGGGAGGTGGTACTTC. Residues: CSVEGEGRWYF.

The CDR3 reads CASSSLFSGGSSEQFF. The CDR3 coding sequence is TGTGCCAGCAGCTCCCTTTTTAGCGGGGGGAGTAGTGAGCAGTTCTTC. The rearrangement links TRBV11-2 to TRBJ2-1; TRBD2 matches 10 bases. Germline V lookup: CDR1 SGHAT, CDR2 FQNNGV. The length of the CDR3 is 16 residues. After removal of 4 bases from V and 9 bases from J, the junction contained 12 bases not matched to a gene.

V usage is TRBV27 and J usage is TRBJ1-2; TRBD1 aligns across 7 bases. Germline CDR1 reads MNHEY; CDR2 reads SMNVEV (reference sequence). V shed 4 bases, J shed 6 bases, and the junction held 17 bases outside the gene matches. CDR3 size: 17 residues. The CDR3 region has the DNA TGTGCCAGCAGTTCCCGCGGTTCTCAGGGGGTGAATAATGGCTACACCTTC. Translated, it gives CASSSRGSQGVNNGYTF.

J is TRBJ2-1 and V is TRBV7-9, with D unclear. The ends were cut back, 5 bases at V and 0 bases at J, with 11 bases in the middle. The length of the CDR3 is 15 residues. Germline assignment: CDR1 SEHNR and CDR2 FQNEAQ (reference sequence). The CDR3 protein is CASSPGRSSYNEQFF. The CDR3 bases are TGTGCCAGCAGCCCCGGGCGAAGCTCCTACAATGAGCAGTTCTTC.

This clone was picked up a small number of times. The chain joins TRBV30 to TRBJ2-7, with D possibly TRBD2 on 7 matching bases. The V and J ends lost 5 bases and 4 bases respectively, with 15 bases between them. The CDR3 has 13 amino acids. Germline CDR1 GTSNPN, CDR2 SVGIG (reference sequence). In nucleotides, the CDR3 is TGTGCCTGGGACCTCCGGGGGGCATACGAGCAGTACTTC. Residues: CAWDLRGAYEQYF.